What follows are 12 T cell receptor beta chains derived from one specimen sequenced in a study of Graves' ophthalmopathy and Graves' hyperthyroidism. The authors amplified TCR beta CDR3 regions, and they did so from RNA transcripts for repertoire sequencing. HTBI-primed first-round RT-PCR preceded second-round multiplex PCR. TCRdb recomputed calls from the multiplex PCR reads with MiXCR, one row per CDR3 protein. The data hold about 1.1 million distinct CDR3 sequences, with less than 45% observed a single time. The sample was peripheral blood or thyroid tissue (not recorded which). These TCRs come from an adult man with Graves' hyperthyroidism.

This chain's CDR3 is CASSSAGREFYEQYF. The CDR3 DNA reads TGTGCCAGCAGCTCGGCTGGGCGGGAGTTCTACGAGCAGTACTTC. This rearrangement joins TRBV14 to TRBJ2-7; 7 bases are a match to TRBD2. V dropped 5 bases and J dropped 3; count of bases not matched to a gene: 10. Germline loops: CDR1 SGHDN, CDR2 FVKESK. The CDR3 has 15 residues.

The chain joins TRBV7-9 to TRBJ2-5; possibly TRBD1 for D (6 bases). This CDR3 comprises 15 residues. V lost 4 bases, J lost 4 bases, and 16 bases lay in between. Germline CDR1 reads SEHNR; CDR2 reads FQNEAQ (reference sequence). The CDR3 sequence is CASSYTGTNIETQYF. CDR3 coding DNA: TGTGCCAGCAGCTATACAGGGACGAACATAGAGACCCAGTACTTC.

The chain employs TRBV7-9 and TRBJ2-5; perhaps TRBD2 as D (5 bases). Germline V gene data show CDR1 as SEHNR and CDR2 as FQNEAQ (reference sequence). The CDR3 spans 15 residues. Trimming shortened V by 6 bases and J by 5 bases, and 19 bases separated the two germline ends. The CDR3 here is CASSGITRDGETQYF. The CDR3 nucleotides read TGTGCCAGCAGTGGGATCACCCGGGATGGGGAGACCCAGTACTTC.

This clonotype was recorded at least ten times. This chain joins TRBV28 and TRBJ2-7; D not resolved. The V gene's germline CDR1 is MDHEN and CDR2 SYDVKM. This CDR3 spans 11 amino acids. The ends were cut back, 7 bases at V and 2 bases at J, with 6 bases in the middle. The CDR3 DNA reads as TGTGCCAGCACAACAGCCTACGAGCAGTACTTC. Protein sequence: CASTTAYEQYF. The full variable domain, with the rest looked up from reference TRBV28 and TRBJ2-7, is DVKVTQSSRYLVKRTGEKVFLECVQDMDHENMFWYRQDPGLGLRLIYFSYDVKMKEKGDIPEGYSVSREKKERFSLILESASTNQTSMYLCASTTAYEQYFGPGTRLTVT.

This clonotype was counted many times. The chain links TRBV7-2 to TRBJ2-5, with 9 bases matching TRBD2. This CDR3 spans 16 amino acids. The germline V gene encodes CDR1 SGHTA and CDR2 FQGNSA. With V trimmed by 1 base and J by 5 bases, 8 bases remained unmatched. CDR3 protein: CASSLVGGGAVETQYF. For the CDR3, the DNA is TGTGCCAGCAGCTTAGTCGGCGGGGGGGCCGTTGAGACCCAGTACTTC.

The chain couples TRBV12-3 or TRBV12-4 to TRBJ1-2; the match to TRBD1 covers 10 bases. The CDR3 is 14 amino acids. J lost 8 bases, V lost 2 bases, and 5 bases had no gene match. CDR3 protein: CASSLRDRGVGYTF. The CDR3 DNA is TGTGCCAGCAGTTTAAGGGACAGGGGAGTCGGCTACACCTTC.

On this clonotype: One end of the junction is discordant with germline, which a read error may explain. The rearrangement uses TRBV10-3 and TRBJ2-7, with 8 bases lining up with TRBD2. Germline V CDR1 and CDR2: ENHRY, SYGVKD. This CDR3 is 15 amino acids long. The CDR3 DNA reads TGTGCCCTCGGGGAGGATAGCGGGGACGTCTACGGGCAGTACTTC. Translated: CALGEDSGDVYGQYF.

About this clonotype: This sequence may be a read error, since a much larger clone differs from it by one base. J is TRBJ2-3 and V is TRBV29-1; maybe TRBD1 (5 bases). Germline-derived CDR1 and CDR2 are SQVTM and ANQGSEA. The CDR3 runs 13 residues. V was shortened by 4 bases and J by 2 bases, with 10 bases between the two germline ends. The CDR3 loop reads CSVVGRATDTQYF. CDR3 nucleotide sequence: TGCAGCGTTGTTGGCAGGGCCACAGATACGCAGTATTTT.

V usage is TRBV19 and J usage is TRBJ1-5, with 8 bases lining up with TRBD1. The V segment lost 5 bases and the J segment 6 bases; nucleotides outside the gene matches: 6. Germline-derived CDR1 and CDR2 are LNHDA and SQIVND (reference sequence). The CDR3 sequence is 14 residues long. The CDR3 DNA reads as TGTGCCAGTAGTTGGCGGACAGGGAGTCAGCCCCAGCATTTT. Protein sequence: CASSWRTGSQPQHF.

This chain joins TRBV5-5 and TRBJ1-1; D not certain. Looked up from germline, CDR1 is SGHKS and CDR2 is YYEKEE (reference sequence). The length of the CDR3 is 13 residues. V was pared by 6 bases and J by 2 bases, with 11 bases between. This CDR3 is CASNLDLNTEAFF. CDR3 DNA: TGTGCCAGCAACCTAGACCTAAACACTGAAGCTTTCTTT.

This clonotype has more than one count but fewer than ten. The chain couples TRBV4-2 to TRBJ2-7; D remains ambiguous. Trimming took 0 bases from V and 4 from J, leaving 7 bases between them. The CDR3 consists of 13 residues. The germline V gene has CDR1 LGHNA and CDR2 YNFKEQ. The CDR3 region has the DNA TGTGCCAGCAGCCAAGATCGCCAGTACGAGCAGTACTTC. This gives the protein CASSQDRQYEQYF.

About this clonotype itself: At one end the junction does not follow the germline gene, possibly because of a read error. This chain links TRBV10-3 with TRBJ2-6, with 10 bases matching TRBD2. The CDR3 runs to 21 residues. Germline V lookup: CDR1 ENHRY, CDR2 SYGVKD. The CDR3 is CASSYGLGTSAKYSGANVLTF. The CDR3 nucleotides are TGTGCCAGCAGTTACGGTCTTGGGACTAGCGCTAAGTACTCTGGGGCCAACGTCCTGACTTTC.